Below, 5 T cell receptor beta chains from the same sample are listed, as sequenced in a study of cytomegalovirus exposure and HLA in healthy donors. 13 Jbeta primers and 60 Vbeta primers were used for the PCR. The assay was immunoSEQ multiplex PCR, and TCRdb's table has in-frame clones only and misses some. The table has about 160,000 clones, almost 80% seen once. The source material was PBMCs. These receptors originate from a man aged 25 to 40 in good health and CMV-seronegative.

V usage is TRBV19 and J usage is TRBJ1-5; 8 nucleotides align to TRBD1. The CDR3 runs to 14 residues. CDR1 and CDR2 from the germline V gene are LNHDA and SQIVND (reference sequence). V shed 4 bases, J shed 1 base, and the junction held 0 bases outside the gene matches. The CDR3 coding sequence is TGTGCCAGTAGTAACAGGGGGAGCAATCAGCCCCAGCATTTT. This translates into CASSNRGSNQPQHF.

This clone came up a few times. The chain combines TRBV9 with TRBJ1-1; 7 nucleotides match TRBD1. V dropped 3 bases and J dropped 5; count of bases not matched to a gene: 13. Germline assignment: CDR1 SGDLS and CDR2 YYNGEE. The CDR3 runs to 16 residues. The CDR3: CASSASPSRGQTEAFF. CDR3 in DNA: TGTGCCAGCAGCGCGTCGCCAAGTAGGGGGCAGACTGAAGCTTTCTTT.

This chain uses TRBV2 with TRBJ2-1; 12 nucleotides agree with TRBD2. This CDR3 is 15 amino acids long. Germline loops: CDR1 SNHLY, CDR2 FYNNEI. V shed 7 bases, J shed 2 bases, and the junction held 3 bases outside the gene matches. The CDR3 loop reads CASKLAGGAYNEQFF. In nucleotides, the CDR3 is TGTGCCAGCAAACTAGCGGGGGGAGCCTACAATGAGCAGTTCTTC.

V is TRBV28 and J is TRBJ1-1; D is unclear. Germline V gene data show CDR1 as MDHEN and CDR2 as SYDVKM. Trimming took off 3 bases at V and 4 bases at J, with 12 bases between the two ends. The CDR3 contains 14 residues. This CDR3 reads CASSLGSGSTEAFF. DNA for the CDR3: TGTGCCAGCAGTTTGGGGTCCGGGAGCACTGAAGCTTTCTTT.

The chain recombines TRBV13 with TRBJ2-1, with 7 bases lining up with TRBD2. This CDR3 has 15 amino acids. Germline values: CDR1 PRHDT, CDR2 FYEKMQ (reference sequence). The V gene end was trimmed by 4 bases and the J gene end by 4 bases; junction bases not matched to a gene: 7. The CDR3 region has the DNA TGTGCCAGCAGCTACGGACTAGTAGGGTACAATGAGCAGTTCTTC. Translated: CASSYGLVGYNEQFF.